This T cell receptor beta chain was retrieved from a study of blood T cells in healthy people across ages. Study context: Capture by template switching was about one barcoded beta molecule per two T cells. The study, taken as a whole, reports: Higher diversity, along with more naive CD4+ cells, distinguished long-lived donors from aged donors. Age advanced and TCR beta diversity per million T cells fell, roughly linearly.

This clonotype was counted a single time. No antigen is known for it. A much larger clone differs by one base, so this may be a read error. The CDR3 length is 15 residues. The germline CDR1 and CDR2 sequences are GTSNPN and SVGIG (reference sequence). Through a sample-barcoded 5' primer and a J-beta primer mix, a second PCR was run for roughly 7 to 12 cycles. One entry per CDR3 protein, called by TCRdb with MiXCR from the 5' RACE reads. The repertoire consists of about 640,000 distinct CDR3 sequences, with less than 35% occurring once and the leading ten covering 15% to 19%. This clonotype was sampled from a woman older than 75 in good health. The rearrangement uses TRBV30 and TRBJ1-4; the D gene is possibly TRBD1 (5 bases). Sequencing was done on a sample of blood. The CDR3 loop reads CARSVFGGSNEKLFF. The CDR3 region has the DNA TGTGCCCGGAGTGTATTCGGGGGTTCAAATGAAAAACTGTTTTTT.